This is a list of T cell receptor beta chains from one sample in a study of siplizumab effects on memory and regulatory T cells. Sequencing was performed with immunoSEQ multiplex PCR; in TCRdb, only in-frame clones are kept and a portion is missing. The table includes 65,000 to 85,000 clones, roughly 93% detected once. Sequencing input: CD8+ T cells sorted from blood. These receptors came from a human donor in good health. Both conserved end residues are part of each CDR3. The D gene is left open where the match is weak. Not every row has a clone size; where given, it reads once, few, many or a size class.

size,J,V,D,CDR3,DNA
NA,TRBJ2-7,TRBV7-6,NA,CASSARAGGSYEQYF,TGTGCCAGCAGCGCCCGGGCTGGGGGCTCCTACGAGCAGTACTTC
NA,TRBJ2-3,TRBV6-7,TRBD2,CASSLGTSGGASTDTQYF,TGTGCCAGCAGTCTCGGGACTAGCGGGGGAGCTAGCACAGATACGCAGTATTTT
once,TRBJ2-1,TRBV7-9,NA,CASTQMDNEQFF,TGTGCCAGCACCCAGATGGACAATGAGCAGTTCTTC
NA,TRBJ2-1,TRBV29-1,TRBD2,CSSLAGEGEQFF,TGCAGCAGTCTAGCGGGGGAGGGAGAGCAGTTCTTC
NA,TRBJ2-3,TRBV6-1,NA,CSSRGQSTDTQYF,TGTTCAAGCAGGGGACAAAGCACAGATACGCAGTATTTT
once,TRBJ2-3,TRBV19,TRBD2,CASSPTSGGAGADTQYF,TGTGCCAGTAGTCCCACCAGCGGGGGGGCTGGGGCAGATACGCAGTATTTT
NA,TRBJ1-1,TRBV7-9,NA,CASSQGSQGLLTEAFF,TGTGCCAGCAGCCAGGGCTCACAGGGTCTCCTCACTGAAGCTTTCTTT
NA,TRBJ2-7,TRBV7-9,TRBD1,CASSPRTGMAYEQYF,TGTGCCAGCAGCCCTCGGACAGGGATGGCCTACGAGCAGTACTTC
NA,TRBJ2-1,TRBV19,TRBD1,CASINHQGQGDEQFF,TGTGCCAGTATTAACCACCAAGGACAGGGCGATGAGCAGTTCTTC
NA,TRBJ2-7,TRBV12-2,NA,CASRLVGNYEQYF,TGTGCAAGTCGCTTAGTTGGGAACTACGAGCAGTACTTC
NA,TRBJ1-1,TRBV5-6,NA,CASSVYTEAFF,TGTGCCAGCAGCGTTTACACTGAAGCTTTCTTT
NA,TRBJ2-1,TRBV6-1,TRBD1,CASSDLGGGYNEQFF,TGTGCCAGCAGTGATTTAGGGGGCGGCTACAATGAGCAGTTCTTC
NA,TRBJ2-2,TRBV6-5,TRBD2,CASSPLGGATGELFF,TGTGCCAGCAGTCCACTCGGGGGGGCTACCGGGGAGCTGTTTTTT
NA,TRBJ2-1,TRBV19,TRBD2,CASSAGLAGANEQFF,TGTGCCAGTAGTGCGGGACTAGCGGGGGCCAATGAGCAGTTCTTC
once,TRBJ2-7,TRBV21-1,NA,CASSNRDRAGYYEQYF,TGTGCCAGCAGCAACCGGGACAGGGCCGGTTACTACGAGCAGTACTTC
NA,TRBJ2-7,TRBV7-8,NA,CASSPRDKPYEQYF,TGTGCCAGCAGCCCCCGGGACAAGCCCTACGAGCAGTACTTC
NA,TRBJ2-7,TRBV7-9,NA,CASSYDSYEQYF,TGTGCCAGCAGCTACGACAGCTACGAGCAGTACTTC
NA,TRBJ1-1,TRBV28,NA,CASSLPDSDTEAFF,TGTGCCAGCAGTTTACCGGACAGCGACACTGAAGCTTTCTTT
NA,TRBJ2-7,TRBV6-1,NA,CASSEMSNRASYEQYF,TGTGCCAGCAGTGAAATGTCTAACAGGGCCTCCTACGAGCAGTACTTC
NA,TRBJ2-7,TRBV7-6,NA,CASSLLFGRPYEQYF,TGTGCCAGCAGCTTACTCTTCGGCAGGCCCTACGAGCAGTACTTC
NA,TRBJ1-3,TRBV9,NA,CASSVGGIAGNTIYF,TGTGCCAGCAGCGTTGGGGGGATAGCTGGAAACACCATATATTTT
once,TRBJ1-1,TRBV27,TRBD1,CASSFLVRGSNTEAFF,TGTGCCAGCAGTTTTCTTGTCAGGGGGTCGAACACTGAAGCTTTCTTT
NA,TRBJ2-1,TRBV5-4,TRBD2,CASSLDGGAGNEQFF,TGTGCCAGCAGCTTGGACGGGGGGGCGGGCAATGAGCAGTTCTTC
NA,TRBJ1-4,TRBV7-2,TRBD1,CASNLLGGSGEKLFF,TGTGCCAGCAACCTACTAGGGGGCTCGGGTGAAAAACTGTTTTTT
NA,TRBJ1-2,TRBV4-3,NA,CASSQDKQGVSYGYTF,TGCGCCAGCAGCCAAGATAAACAGGGAGTAAGCTATGGCTACACCTTC
NA,TRBJ1-2,TRBV6-5,NA,CASSSPPQIYGYTF,TGTGCCAGCAGTTCCCCCCCTCAGATCTATGGCTACACCTTC
once,TRBJ2-1,TRBV10-3,NA,CAISERSPGYNEQFF,TGTGCCATCAGTGAGAGGAGCCCGGGGTACAATGAGCAGTTCTTC
NA,TRBJ1-1,TRBV19,TRBD1,CASTAYRGDAEAFF,TGTGCCAGTACCGCCTACAGGGGCGACGCTGAAGCTTTCTTT
NA,TRBJ1-1,TRBV6-1,NA,CASSERSFTEAFF,TGTGCCAGCAGTGAGAGGAGCTTCACTGAAGCTTTCTTT
NA,TRBJ2-3,TRBV6-4,NA,CASSVAGDTDTQYF,TGTGCCAGCAGTGTGGCAGGGGACACAGATACGCAGTATTTT
NA,TRBJ2-7,TRBV28,TRBD1,CASSPRDSSYEQYF,TGTGCCAGCAGTCCCCGGGACAGTTCCTACGAGCAGTACTTC
NA,TRBJ1-6,TRBV4-1,TRBD1,CASSQGWSIGQGDSPLHF,TGCGCCAGCAGCCAAGGATGGTCAATTGGACAGGGGGATTCACCCCTCCACTTT
NA,TRBJ2-7,TRBV21-1,NA,CASSKGPDKGLYEQYF,TGTGCCAGCAGCAAAGGCCCCGACAAAGGGCTCTACGAGCAGTACTTC
NA,TRBJ2-7,TRBV27,NA,CASSLGGVANYEQYF,TGTGCCAGCAGTTTAGGGGGAGTAGCCAACTACGAGCAGTACTTC
NA,TRBJ1-2,TRBV27,TRBD1,CASSFGQGAGYTF,TGTGCCAGCAGTTTTGGACAGGGGGCCGGCTACACCTTC
NA,TRBJ1-4,TRBV6-1,NA,CASSQGPNEKLFF,TGTGCCAGCAGTCAGGGTCCTAATGAAAAACTGTTTTTT
NA,TRBJ2-7,TRBV7-2,NA,CASSLAVYEQYF,TGTGCCAGCAGCTTAGCGGTCTACGAGCAGTACTTC
NA,TRBJ2-7,TRBV7-9,NA,CASSLPGDSYEQYF,TGTGCCAGCAGCCTACCGGGGGACTCCTACGAGCAGTACTTC
NA,TRBJ2-3,TRBV9,TRBD2,CASSVEGGDSTDTQYF,TGTGCCAGCAGCGTAGAGGGAGGGGACAGCACAGATACGCAGTATTTT
NA,TRBJ1-2,TRBV19,NA,CASTLQASYGYTF,TGTGCCAGTACCTTACAGGCTTCCTATGGCTACACCTTC